The count of the clone carrying this T cell receptor beta chain is one. Per germline, CDR1 LNHNV and CDR2 YYDKDF (reference sequence). The length of the CDR3 is 15 residues. V shed 0 bases and J 7 bases; nucleotides not matched to a gene: 7. The data originate from a study of blood T cell repertoires in COVID-19. Study-level background: Samples representing acute and convalescent COVID-19 were sourced from the United States, Italy and Spain. Sources were T cells, B-cell-depleted T cells, or PBMCs; the material itself was cDNA or gDNA.

Authors' data handling: Estimation of nucleated cell counts relied on the amplification of reference gene primers. Sequenced by immunoSEQ multiplex PCR; TCRdb stores in-frame clones only, minus some. The V and J calls and clone size come from that table; D and trimming were worked out from the DNA. There are 400,000 or so clones in the sample; 88% occur only once, and approximately 2.1% lies in the top ten. The TCR comes from a woman aged 40 to 55 with acute COVID-19. Sequencing was performed on PBMCs or T cells enriched from blood (not recorded which). The genes are TRBV15 and TRBJ2-7, with TRBD2 matching over 9 bases. For the CDR3, the DNA is TGTGCCACCAGCAGAGATCTGGCGGGGGGGCGGGAGCAGTACTTC. It is translated as CATSRDLAGGREQYF. Using reference TRBV15 and TRBJ2-7 for the parts outside the CDR3, the full variable domain is DAMVIQNPRYQVTQFGKPVTLSCSQTLNHNVMYWYQQKSSQAPKLLFHYYDKDFNNEADTPDNFQSRRPNTSFCFLDIRSPGLGDTAMYLCATSRDLAGGREQYFGPGTRLTVT.